The 3 T cell receptor beta chains in this list originate from one sample, sequenced in a study of blood T cell repertoires in COVID-19. Sequencing used immunoSEQ multiplex PCR; TCRdb keeps in-frame clones, though not all of them. The sample shows 250,000 or so clones, roughly 87% of them seen only once. Sequencing was done on a sample of PBMCs or T cells enriched from blood (not recorded which). The receptor set was obtained from a woman in her twenties or thirties with acute COVID-19.

V is TRBV27 and J is TRBJ2-7; 11 nucleotides match TRBD1. V dropped 6 bases and J dropped 3; count of bases not matched to a gene: 4. This CDR3 is built from 14 residues. Germline V gene sequence: CDR1 MNHEY, CDR2 SMNVEV (reference sequence). Here the CDR3 reads CASSSGTGGYEQYF. Written as DNA, the CDR3 is TGTGCCAGCAGCTCCGGGACAGGGGGCTACGAGCAGTACTTC.

The chain is built from TRBV12-3 or TRBV12-4 and TRBJ1-1, with D unresolved. The CDR3 contains 13 residues. Between the trimmed V and J ends, which lost 8 bases and 7 bases, there was a span of 17 bases. CDR3 coding DNA: TGTGCCAGCCCCTCCGCAGAACAGCTTGAAGCTTTCTTT. It translates to CASPSAEQLEAFF.

The gene calls are TRBV4-3 and TRBJ1-1; D unresolved. The CDR3 consists of 13 residues. Germline CDR1 and CDR2: LGHNA and YSLEER. V lost 0 bases and J 7 bases, leaving 9 bases between the germline ends. CDR3 sequence (DNA): TGCGCCAGCAGCCAAGAAAACGGCGGTGAAGCTTTCTTT. It translates to CASSQENGGEAFF.